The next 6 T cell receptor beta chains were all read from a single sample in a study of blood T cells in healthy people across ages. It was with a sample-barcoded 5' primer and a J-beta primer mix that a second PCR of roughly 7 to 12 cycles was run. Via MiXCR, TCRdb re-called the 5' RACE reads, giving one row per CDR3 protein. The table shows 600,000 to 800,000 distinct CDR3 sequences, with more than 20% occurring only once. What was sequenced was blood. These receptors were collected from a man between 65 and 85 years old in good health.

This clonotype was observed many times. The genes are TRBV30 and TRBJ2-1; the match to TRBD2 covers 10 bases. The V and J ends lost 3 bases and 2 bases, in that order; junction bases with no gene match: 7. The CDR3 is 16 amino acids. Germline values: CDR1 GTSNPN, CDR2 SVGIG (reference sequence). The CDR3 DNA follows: TGTGCCTGGAGGTCGGGACTAGCGAGTCCCTACAATGAGCAGTTCTTC. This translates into CAWRSGLASPYNEQFF.

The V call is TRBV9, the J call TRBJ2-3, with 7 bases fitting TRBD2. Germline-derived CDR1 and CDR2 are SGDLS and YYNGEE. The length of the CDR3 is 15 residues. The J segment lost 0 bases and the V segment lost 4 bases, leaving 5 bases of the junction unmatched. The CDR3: CASSFYSGSTDTQYF. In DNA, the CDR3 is TGTGCCAGCAGCTTCTATAGCGGGAGCACAGATACGCAGTATTTT. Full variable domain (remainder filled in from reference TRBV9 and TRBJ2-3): DSGVTQTPKHLITATGQRVTLRCSPRSGDLSVYWYQQSLDQGLQFLIQYYNGEERAKGNILERFSAQQFPDLHSELNLSSLELGDSALYFCASSFYSGSTDTQYFGPGTRLTVL.

The CDR3: CASSYGTGPGNTIYF. DNA of the CDR3: TGTGCCAGCAGTTACGGGACAGGGCCTGGAAACACCATATATTTT. This chain links TRBV6-5 with TRBJ1-3; 9 nucleotides match TRBD1. The CDR3 spans 15 residues. Germline loops: CDR1 MNHEY, CDR2 SVGAGI. The V gene end was trimmed by 2 bases and the J gene end by 2 bases; junction bases not matched to a gene: 1.

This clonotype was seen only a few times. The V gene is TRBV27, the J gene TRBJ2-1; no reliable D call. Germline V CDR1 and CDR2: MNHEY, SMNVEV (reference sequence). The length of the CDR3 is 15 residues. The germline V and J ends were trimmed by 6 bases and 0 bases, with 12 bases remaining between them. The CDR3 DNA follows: TGTGCCAGCAGGCCCCGTCCGAGCTCCTACAATGAGCAGTTCTTC. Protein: CASRPRPSSYNEQFF.

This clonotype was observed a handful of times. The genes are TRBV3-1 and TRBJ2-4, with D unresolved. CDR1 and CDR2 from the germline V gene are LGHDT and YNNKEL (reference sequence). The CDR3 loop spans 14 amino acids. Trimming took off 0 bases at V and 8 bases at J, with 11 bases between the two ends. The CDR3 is CASSQDKWQHIQYF. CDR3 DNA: TGTGCCAGCAGCCAAGATAAATGGCAACACATTCAGTACTTC.

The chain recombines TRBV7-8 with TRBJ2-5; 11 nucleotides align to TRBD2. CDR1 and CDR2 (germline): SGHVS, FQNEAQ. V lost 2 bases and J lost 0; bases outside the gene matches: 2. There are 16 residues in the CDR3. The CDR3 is CASSLLAGGYQETQYF. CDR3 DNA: TGTGCCAGCAGCTTACTAGCGGGAGGTTACCAAGAGACCCAGTACTTC.